One and the same sample provided the 23 T cell receptor beta chains below, sequenced in a study of Graves' ophthalmopathy and Graves' hyperthyroidism. The authors amplified TCR beta CDR3 regions from RNA transcripts. First-round RT-PCR employed HTBI primers, with a second-round multiplex PCR after it. TCRdb re-derived calls from the multiplex PCR reads in MiXCR, one entry per CDR3 protein. The data show around 400,000 distinct CDR3 sequences, over 20% seen once. The sample consisted of peripheral blood. These receptors came from a woman aged 18-30 years with stable Graves' hyperthyroidism.

This clonotype appeared many times. The CDR3 loop is CASSIPGARVNQPQHF. The CDR3 DNA follows: TGTGCCAGTAGTATACCGGGGGCGCGGGTCAATCAGCCCCAGCATTTT. The chain links TRBV19 to TRBJ1-5; TRBD1 might be the D (6 bases). CDR3 length: 16 residues. Germline V CDR1 and CDR2: LNHDA, SQIVND (reference sequence). V lost 2 bases and J 3 bases, leaving 14 bases between the germline ends.

This clonotype was recorded at least ten times. The rearrangement links TRBV28 to TRBJ2-7; 7 bases agree with TRBD1. The CDR3 sequence is 14 residues long. Germline CDR1 reads MDHEN; CDR2 reads SYDVKM. The V gene end was trimmed by 2 bases and the J gene end by 5 bases; junction bases not matched to a gene: 6. For the CDR3, the DNA is TGTGCCAGCAGTTTACTGGGACAGCGGAACGAGCAGTACTTC. Translating gives CASSLLGQRNEQYF.

The chain joins TRBV20-1 to TRBJ2-5; D is undetermined. CDR1 and CDR2 (germline): DFQATT, SNEGSKA (reference sequence). Trimming removed 1 base at V and 4 bases at J, with 13 bases between. The length of the CDR3 is 14 residues. The CDR3 protein is CSARASQAPETQYF. The CDR3 bases are TGCAGTGCTAGAGCCTCCCAGGCCCCAGAGACCCAGTACTTC.

In this sample, this clonotype turned up many times. J is TRBJ1-2 and V is TRBV6-2 or TRBV6-3; no clear D gene. V lost 0 bases to trimming and J lost 10 bases, with 12 bases between them. CDR1 and CDR2 (germline): MNHEY, SVGEGT. The CDR3 loop spans 13 amino acids. The CDR3 loop reads CASSYSTVRDYTF. In DNA, the CDR3 is TGTGCCAGCAGTTACTCCACAGTGAGAGACTACACCTTC.

This chain joins TRBV6-5 and TRBJ2-7, with TRBD1 matching 12 bases. The CDR3 has 16 amino acids. Losses at the gene ends were 4 bases for V and 3 bases for J; bases not matched to a gene: 7. From germline, CDR1 is MNHEY and CDR2 SVGAGI. The chain's CDR3 is CASSFSRDRGLYEQYF. The DNA of the CDR3 is TGTGCCAGCAGTTTTTCCCGGGACAGGGGGCTCTACGAGCAGTACTTC.

The table lists this clonotype with many counts. The rearrangement uses TRBV20-1 and TRBJ2-5, with TRBD2 matching 13 bases. CDR3 length: 17 amino acids. J gave up 4 bases and V 0 bases, and 8 bases lay outside the gene matches. Germline V CDR1 and CDR2: DFQATT, SNEGSKA (reference sequence). In DNA form, the CDR3 reads TGCAGTGCTAGAGATCTAGGGGGACTAGCGGGACCAGAGACCCAGTACTTC. Translating it yields CSARDLGGLAGPETQYF.

In this sample, this clonotype turned up many times. Here the CDR3 reads CASSQRLGADSDYEQYF. CDR3 coding DNA: TGTGCCAGCAGCCAACGATTAGGGGCAGACTCCGACTACGAGCAGTACTTC. The gene calls are TRBV11-2 and TRBJ2-7; D perhaps matches TRBD1 (5 bases). CDR1 is SGHAT, CDR2 FQNNGV, per germline. The germline V and J ends were trimmed by 5 bases and 3 bases, with 23 bases remaining between them. This CDR3 spans 17 amino acids.

This clonotype was detected ten times or more. The chain uses TRBV29-1 and TRBJ1-1; D is perhaps TRBD1 (6 bases). Trimming removed 3 bases from V and 6 bases from J, with 14 bases in between. This CDR3 comprises 13 residues. CDR1 and CDR2 (germline): SQVTM, ANQGSEA. CDR3: CSVEGGGGAEAFF. The CDR3 DNA reads TGCAGCGTTGAGGGGGGGGGCGGCGCTGAAGCTTTCTTT. Using reference TRBV29-1 and TRBJ1-1 for the parts outside the CDR3, the full variable domain is SAVISQKPSRDICQRGTSLTIQCQVDSQVTMMFWYRQQPGQSLTLIATANQGSEATYESGFVIDKFPISRPNLTFSTLTVSNMSPEDSSIYLCSVEGGGGAEAFFGQGTRLTVV.

This clonotype was counted ten times or more. The CDR3 spells CASSETPPGGNTEAFF. In DNA, the CDR3 is TGCGCCAGCAGCGAAACTCCTCCGGGCGGGAACACTGAAGCTTTCTTT. V gene TRBV5-1 combines with J gene TRBJ1-1; D gene ambiguous. Trimming shortened V by 4 bases and J by 1 base, and 17 bases separated the two germline ends. This CDR3 is 16 amino acids long. Germline V lookup: CDR1 SGHRS, CDR2 YFSETQ.

This clonotype was counted many times. This sequence joins TRBV6-1 and TRBJ2-6; 9 bases are shared with TRBD1. The CDR3 extends over 19 amino acids. The J segment lost 0 bases and the V segment lost 4 bases, leaving 10 bases of the junction unmatched. Per germline, CDR1 MNHNS and CDR2 SASEGT. CDR3: CASSGGQGVALSGANVLTF. CDR3 sequence (DNA): TGTGCCAGCAGTGGGGGACAGGGTGTAGCCCTCTCTGGGGCCAACGTCCTGACTTTC.

This clonotype was recorded many times. The CDR3 DNA reads as TGTGCCAGCAGTGAAAAATGGGTTCAGCCCCAGCATTTT. Translated, it gives CASSEKWVQPQHF. The chain combines TRBV6-1 with TRBJ1-5; unclear D gene. The germline V gene has CDR1 MNHNS and CDR2 SASEGT. This CDR3 has 13 residues. Between the trimmed V and J ends, which lost 2 bases and 6 bases, there was a span of 8 bases.

This clonotype was counted at least ten times. The chain is built from TRBV30 and TRBJ2-2, with D maybe TRBD2 (6 bases). There are 14 residues in the CDR3. With 0 bases removed from V and 4 bases from J, the gap between germline ends came to 9 bases. Germline V gene data show CDR1 as GTSNPN and CDR2 as SVGIG (reference sequence). Here the CDR3 DNA reads TGTGCCTGGAGTGTAGGCGGGGTCACCGGGGAGCTGTTTTTT. The encoded protein is CAWSVGGVTGELFF.

This clonotype was counted a single time. The chain is built from TRBV6-4 and TRBJ2-7, with 7 bases that match TRBD2. Germline CDR1 reads MRHNA; CDR2 reads SNTAGT. V lost 6 bases, J lost 4 bases, and 15 bases stayed unmatched. The CDR3 has 16 residues. The CDR3 DNA is TGTGCCAGCAGGACCTCGGGGGGTATCGGTGGGTACGAGCAGTACTTC. Translated: CASRTSGGIGGYEQYF.

This clonotype was found many times. The chain employs TRBV24-1 and TRBJ2-6; D not certain. Germline CDR1 reads KGHDR; CDR2 reads SFDVKD. This CDR3 comprises 14 residues. V was pared by 5 bases and J by 2 bases, with 6 bases between. This CDR3 is CATSGATGANVLTF. In DNA, the CDR3 is TGTGCCACCAGTGGGGCTACTGGGGCCAACGTCCTGACTTTC.

This clonotype was seen ten or more times. V is TRBV6-1 and J is TRBJ2-7, with 8 bases aligning to TRBD2. With V trimmed by 6 bases and J by 0 bases, 7 bases remained unmatched. The CDR3 contains 15 residues. Germline assignment: CDR1 MNHNS and CDR2 SASEGT. The CDR3 nucleotides are TGTGCCAGCAGGCGAGCCGGGACTAGCTCCTACGAGCAGTACTTC. Amino acids: CASRRAGTSSYEQYF.

Many counts were recorded for this clonotype. The rearrangement links TRBV30 to TRBJ1-2; 8 bases agree with TRBD1. The V gene end was trimmed by 2 bases and the J gene end by 4 bases; junction bases not matched to a gene: 9. Germline values: CDR1 GTSNPN, CDR2 SVGIG (reference sequence). CDR3 size: 15 residues. CDR3 residues: CAWSLGQAFGYGYTF. The CDR3, as DNA: TGTGCCTGGAGTTTGGGACAGGCTTTTGGCTATGGCTACACCTTC.

This clonotype was counted ten times or more. This chain joins TRBV7-2 and TRBJ2-7; tentative D call: TRBD2 (5 bases). The V end lost 5 bases, the J end lost 0 bases, and 14 bases lay between the germline ends. The CDR3 has 15 residues. The germline CDR1 and CDR2 sequences are SGHTA and FQGNSA. CDR3 DNA sequence: TGTGCCAGCAGCCAGTTGGGAGAGAACTCCTACGAGCAGTACTTC. It is translated as CASSQLGENSYEQYF. Filled out from reference TRBV7-2 and TRBJ2-7, the complete variable domain reads GAGVSQSPSNKVTEKGKDVELRCDPISGHTALYWYRQSLGQGLEFLIYFQGNSAPDKSGLPSDRFSAERTGGSVSTLTIQRTQQEDSAVYLCASSQLGENSYEQYFGPGTRLTVT.

This clonotype was seen ten or more times. This sequence joins TRBV4-1 and TRBJ1-2, with 7 bases lining up with TRBD1. Germline CDR1 is MGHRA and CDR2 is YSYEKL. There are 13 residues in the CDR3. The V and J ends lost 6 bases and 2 bases, in that order; junction bases with no gene match: 3. The CDR3 loop reads CASRQGGNYGYTF. The CDR3 DNA is TGCGCCAGCAGGCAGGGGGGGAACTATGGCTACACCTTC.

The chain links TRBV7-2 to TRBJ1-6; D gene ambiguous. The CDR3 covers 17 residues. Germline V CDR1 and CDR2: SGHTA, FQGNSA. The germline V and J ends were trimmed by 7 bases and 0 bases, with 16 bases remaining between them. CDR3: CASNLSGSSSYNSPLHF. The CDR3 bases are TGTGCCAGCAATTTAAGCGGTTCCTCCTCCTATAATTCACCCCTCCACTTT.

This clonotype has ten or more counts. The gene calls are TRBV6-1 and TRBJ1-5, with a weak D call TRBD1 (6 bases). Trimming cost V 10 bases and J 3 bases, with 13 bases left between them. The CDR3 runs to 13 residues. In germline, CDR1 is MNHNS, CDR2 SASEGT. Here the CDR3 DNA reads TGTGCCACCACTCCAGGGGCCAATCAGCCCCAGCATTTT. Its protein product is CATTPGANQPQHF.

The table lists this clonotype with many counts. V usage is TRBV20-1 and J usage is TRBJ2-7; 8 positions match TRBD1. Germline CDR1 and CDR2: DFQATT and SNEGSKA (reference sequence). V trimming: 6 bases; J trimming: 0 bases; junction bases outside the gene matches: 13. The CDR3 length is 16 residues. The CDR3 is CSAPNQGAGSSYEQYF. DNA for the CDR3: TGCAGTGCCCCAAACCAGGGGGCAGGAAGCTCCTACGAGCAGTACTTC.

This clonotype was found many times. The V gene is TRBV10-3, the J gene TRBJ2-7; no definite D call. The germline V gene has CDR1 ENHRY and CDR2 SYGVKD. V was pared by 0 bases and J by 6 bases, with 12 bases between. The CDR3 runs to 14 residues. The CDR3 region has the DNA TGTGCCATCAGTGAGTCTCCCCAGGAAGGCGAGCAGTACTTC. It translates to CAISESPQEGEQYF.

There are many counts of this clonotype. The rearrangement links TRBV27 to TRBJ2-7; 10 nucleotides agree with TRBD1. CDR1 is MNHEY, CDR2 SMNVEV, per germline (reference sequence). This CDR3 contains 15 residues. The junction had 6 bases not matched to a gene; V was cut back by 6 bases and J by 1 base. The CDR3 sequence: CASRYRQGASYEQYF. As DNA, the CDR3 is TGTGCCAGCAGATATCGACAGGGGGCTTCCTACGAGCAGTACTTC.